These T cell receptor beta chains were read from a single sample in a study of blood T cells in healthy people across ages. TCRdb called the 5' RACE reads again in MiXCR, with one record for every CDR3 protein. The data show roughly 570,000 distinct CDR3 sequences, approximately 30% seen once. Sequenced sample: blood. The receptors shown here come from a woman aged 70-85 years in good health. Both conserved end residues are part of each CDR3. Fields, in order: V gene, J gene, D gene, clone size, CDR3 length, CDR3 protein, CDR3 DNA. The D gene is left open where the match is weak. Rows may omit the clone size; those that give it use once, few, many or a size class.

TRBV4-2,TRBJ2-7,TRBD2,NA,18,CASSQDQSGGGYSYEQYF,TGTGCCAGCAGCCAAGATCAGTCCGGCGGGGGGTACTCCTACGAGCAGTACTTC
TRBV25-1,TRBJ1-2,NA,NA,13,CAGSGGLGYGYTF,TGTGCCGGCAGTGGGGGTTTGGGATATGGCTACACCTTC
TRBV11-2,TRBJ2-3,NA,NA,14,CASSFGLATDTQYF,TGTGCCAGCAGCTTCGGACTGGCCACAGATACGCAGTATTTT
TRBV6-6,TRBJ2-1,NA,few,15,CASKGESRRVNEQFF,TGTGCCAGCAAGGGGGAGAGTAGACGGGTGAATGAGCAGTTCTTC
TRBV7-2,TRBJ2-3,NA,NA,14,CASSLGLGLDTQYF,TGTGCCAGCAGCTTAGGCTTAGGGCTTGATACGCAGTATTTT
TRBV12-3/TRBV12-4,TRBJ1-2,TRBD1,many,14,CASSPRTGGYGYTF,TGTGCCAGCAGTCCCCGGACAGGGGGCTATGGCTACACCTTC
TRBV3-1,TRBJ1-2,NA,NA,15,CASSQQQGYAYGYTF,TGTGCCAGCAGCCAACAACAGGGCTACGCCTATGGCTACACCTTC
TRBV2,TRBJ1-2,TRBD1,NA,15,CASTLSRQGVYGYTF,TGTGCCAGCACCTTATCGCGACAGGGGGTCTATGGCTACACCTTC
TRBV11-3,TRBJ2-7,TRBD1,NA,16,CASSLLGQAKYYEQYF,TGTGCCAGCAGCCTACTCGGACAGGCAAAGTACTACGAGCAGTACTTC
TRBV27,TRBJ1-5,NA,few,16,CASSSTGQGSNQPQHF,TGTGCCAGCAGTTCAACAGGGCAGGGTAGCAATCAGCCCCAGCATTTT
TRBV7-2,TRBJ2-5,TRBD1,many,14,CASRITGGAETQYF,TGTGCCAGCAGGATTACAGGGGGCGCAGAGACCCAGTACTTC
TRBV24-1,TRBJ2-5,NA,few,14,CATSEFRGRETQYF,TGTGCCACCAGTGAGTTCCGGGGACGGGAGACCCAGTACTTC
TRBV4-1,TRBJ1-2,NA,NA,16,CASSQDRSEGYYGYTF,TGCGCCAGCAGCCAAGATCGGAGTGAGGGCTACTATGGCTACACCTTC
TRBV9,TRBJ2-7,NA,NA,14,CASSPLLDGYEQYF,TGTGCCAGCAGCCCCCTCTTAGACGGTTACGAGCAGTACTTC
TRBV5-6,TRBJ2-5,NA,NA,14,CASSFQGNGETQYF,TGTGCCAGCAGCTTCCAGGGTAATGGAGAGACCCAGTACTTC
TRBV6-5,TRBJ2-6,NA,few,15,CAARTASSGANVLTF,TGTGCCGCACGTACAGCATCGTCTGGGGCCAACGTCCTGACTTTC
TRBV6-6,TRBJ2-2,NA,NA,14,CASSLRAFTGELFF,TGTGCCAGCAGTCTCCGGGCTTTCACCGGGGAGCTGTTTTTT
TRBV7-9,TRBJ1-4,NA,few,14,CASSQDSGGEKLFF,TGTGCCAGCAGCCAAGACTCCGGAGGGGAAAAACTGTTTTTT
TRBV21-1,TRBJ2-1,NA,NA,15,CASSETGGTYNEQFF,TGTGCCAGCAGCGAGACAGGGGGCACCTACAATGAGCAGTTCTTC
TRBV5-4,TRBJ2-1,NA,NA,13,CASSASHANEQFF,TGTGCCAGCAGCGCATCTCACGCCAATGAGCAGTTCTTC
TRBV5-6,TRBJ1-2,TRBD1,NA,16,CASSAGTGGTNFGYTF,TGTGCCAGCAGCGCCGGGACAGGGGGAACCAACTTTGGCTACACCTTC
TRBV5-5,TRBJ2-7,TRBD2,few,13,CASLGLASYEQYF,TGTGCCAGCTTAGGACTAGCAAGCTACGAGCAGTACTTC
TRBV6-5,TRBJ1-2,TRBD1,few,15,CASSSQQGGNYGYTF,TGTGCCAGCAGTTCCCAACAGGGGGGTAACTATGGCTACACCTTC
TRBV29-1,TRBJ2-1,NA,few,13,CSVGLEGRNEQFF,TGCAGCGTTGGACTCGAGGGGCGGAATGAGCAGTTCTTC
TRBV9,TRBJ2-7,NA,NA,15,CASSEGSGTPPEQYF,TGTGCCAGCAGCGAGGGATCAGGGACTCCACCCGAGCAGTACTTC
TRBV4-3,TRBJ2-1,TRBD2,NA,19,CASSQDPSGMIGSYNEQFF,TGCGCCAGCAGCCAAGATCCTAGCGGGATGATTGGAAGCTACAATGAGCAGTTCTTC
TRBV20-1,TRBJ2-5,NA,NA,13,CSAGGFPKETQYF,TGCAGTGCTGGGGGTTTCCCCAAAGAGACCCAGTACTTC
TRBV7-2,TRBJ1-1,TRBD1,NA,14,CASSSDRGGTEAFF,TGTGCCAGCAGCTCTGACAGGGGAGGGACTGAAGCTTTCTTT
TRBV5-5,TRBJ2-2,NA,few,13,CASSLGDTGELFF,TGTGCCAGCAGCTTAGGGGACACCGGGGAGCTGTTTTTT
TRBV24-1,TRBJ2-2,NA,NA,15,CATSDPTENTGELFF,TGTGCCACCAGTGACCCGACGGAGAACACCGGGGAGCTGTTTTTT
TRBV29-1,TRBJ2-6,NA,many,14,CSVDTYSGANVLTF,TGCAGCGTTGACACTTACTCTGGGGCCAACGTCCTGACTTTC
TRBV20-1,TRBJ2-7,NA,NA,14,CSAKSQGLTYEQYF,TGCAGTGCCAAAAGTCAGGGGCTCACCTACGAGCAGTACTTC
TRBV18,TRBJ2-4,NA,NA,13,CASSTGAKNIQYF,TGTGCCAGCTCTACCGGAGCTAAAAACATTCAGTACTTC
TRBV6-5,TRBJ1-5,NA,NA,13,CASTSDGNQPQHF,TGTGCCAGCACCTCGGACGGGAATCAGCCCCAGCATTTT
TRBV5-1,TRBJ2-7,TRBD1,NA,15,CASSSSRQGNYEQYF,TGCGCCAGCAGCTCCTCACGACAGGGGAACTACGAGCAGTACTTC
TRBV4-2,TRBJ2-7,NA,few,16,CASSQDQWANAYEQYF,TGTGCCAGCAGCCAAGATCAATGGGCCAACGCCTACGAGCAGTACTTC
TRBV18,TRBJ1-2,NA,once,14,CASSPSAGNYGYTF,TGTGCCAGCTCACCATCTGCGGGAAACTATGGCTACACCTTC
TRBV6-2/TRBV6-3,TRBJ1-1,NA,few,19,CASKRDDRPTLNMNTEAFF,TGTGCCAGCAAGAGGGACGACAGGCCGACCCTTAACATGAACACTGAAGCTTTCTTT
TRBV27,TRBJ1-5,NA,NA,15,CASRLQGTGNQPQHF,TGTGCCAGCAGGCTACAGGGAACTGGCAATCAGCCCCAGCATTTT